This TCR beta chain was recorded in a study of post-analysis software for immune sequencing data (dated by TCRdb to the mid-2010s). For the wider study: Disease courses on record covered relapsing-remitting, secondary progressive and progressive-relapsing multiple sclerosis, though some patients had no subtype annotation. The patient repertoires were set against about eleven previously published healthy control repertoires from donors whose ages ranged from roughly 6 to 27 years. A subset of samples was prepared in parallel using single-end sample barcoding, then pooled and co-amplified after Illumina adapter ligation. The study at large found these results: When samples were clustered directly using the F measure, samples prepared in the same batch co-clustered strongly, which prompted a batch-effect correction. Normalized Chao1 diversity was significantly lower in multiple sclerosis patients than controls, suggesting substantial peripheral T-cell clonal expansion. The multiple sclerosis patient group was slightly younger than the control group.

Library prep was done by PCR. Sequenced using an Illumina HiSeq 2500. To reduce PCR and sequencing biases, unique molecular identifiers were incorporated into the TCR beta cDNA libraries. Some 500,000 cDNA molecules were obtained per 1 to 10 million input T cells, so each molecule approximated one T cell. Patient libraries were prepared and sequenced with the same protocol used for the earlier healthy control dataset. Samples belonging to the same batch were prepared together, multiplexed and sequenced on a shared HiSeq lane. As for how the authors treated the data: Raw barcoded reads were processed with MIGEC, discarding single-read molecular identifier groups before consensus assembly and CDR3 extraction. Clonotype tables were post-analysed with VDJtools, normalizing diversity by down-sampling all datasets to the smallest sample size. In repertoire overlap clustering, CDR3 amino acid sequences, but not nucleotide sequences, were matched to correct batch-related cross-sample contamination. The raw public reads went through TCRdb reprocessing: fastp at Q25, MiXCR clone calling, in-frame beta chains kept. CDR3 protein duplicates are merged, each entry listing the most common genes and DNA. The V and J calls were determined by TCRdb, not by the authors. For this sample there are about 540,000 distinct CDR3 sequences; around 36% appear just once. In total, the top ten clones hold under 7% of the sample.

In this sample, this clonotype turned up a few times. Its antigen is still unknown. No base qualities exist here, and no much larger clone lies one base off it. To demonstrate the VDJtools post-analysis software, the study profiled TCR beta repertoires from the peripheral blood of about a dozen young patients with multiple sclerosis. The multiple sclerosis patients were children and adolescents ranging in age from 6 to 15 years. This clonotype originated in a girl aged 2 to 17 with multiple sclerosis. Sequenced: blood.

The CDR3 reads as follows: CASSKRVYNEQYF. In nucleotide form, the sequence is TGTGCCAGCAGCAAGCGGGTTTACAATGAGCAGTACTTC. The sequence is built from TRBV27 and TRBJ2-1; TRBD2 is possibly the D segment (6 matching bases). The J call could be wrong; TRBJ2-7 is a better fit for the DNA end. The CDR3 runs 13 residues from the cysteine to the phenylalanine. Kept here is only the CDR3 DNA, which spans 39 bases and is read in frame from base 1. The germline V gene (reference sequence) provides CDR1 MNHEY and CDR2 SMNVEV.